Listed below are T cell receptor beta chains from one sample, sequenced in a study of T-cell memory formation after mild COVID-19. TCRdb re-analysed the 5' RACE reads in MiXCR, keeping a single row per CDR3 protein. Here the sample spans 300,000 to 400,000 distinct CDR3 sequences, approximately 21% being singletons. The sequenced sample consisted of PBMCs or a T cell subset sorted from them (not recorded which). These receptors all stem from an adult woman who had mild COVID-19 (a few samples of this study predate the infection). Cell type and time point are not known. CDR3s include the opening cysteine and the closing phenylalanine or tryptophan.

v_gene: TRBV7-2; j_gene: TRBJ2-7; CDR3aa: CASRMGPAAGEQYF
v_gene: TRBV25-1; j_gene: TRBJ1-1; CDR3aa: CASRGQSYTEAFF
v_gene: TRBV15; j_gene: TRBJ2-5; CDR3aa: CATSRDGLTEETQYF
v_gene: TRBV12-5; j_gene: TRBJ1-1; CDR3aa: CASGSGQGLNTEAFF
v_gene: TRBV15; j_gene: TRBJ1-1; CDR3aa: CATSISRRAEAFF
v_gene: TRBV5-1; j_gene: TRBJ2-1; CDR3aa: CASSLSLWGIYNEQFF
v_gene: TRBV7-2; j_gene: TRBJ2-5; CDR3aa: CASSSRSGGAIGTQYF
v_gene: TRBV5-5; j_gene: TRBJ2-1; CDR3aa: CASSLLWDRGPYNEQFF
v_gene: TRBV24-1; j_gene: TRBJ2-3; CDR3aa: CATSEPPTDTQYF
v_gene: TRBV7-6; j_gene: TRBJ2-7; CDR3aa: CASSTSSQGYEQYF
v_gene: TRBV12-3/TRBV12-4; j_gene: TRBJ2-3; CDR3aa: CASSLIAGGGTDTQYF
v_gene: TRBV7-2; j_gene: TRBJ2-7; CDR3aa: CASSFGEGAYEQYF
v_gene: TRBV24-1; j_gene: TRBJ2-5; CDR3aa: CATSDLGTSGSPAETQYF
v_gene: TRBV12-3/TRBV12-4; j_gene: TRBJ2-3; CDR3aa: CASRGRGGWDTQYF
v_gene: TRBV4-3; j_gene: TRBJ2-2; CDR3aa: CASSQEEGNTGELFF
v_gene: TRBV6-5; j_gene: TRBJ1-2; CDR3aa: CASSYSGQGAGYTF
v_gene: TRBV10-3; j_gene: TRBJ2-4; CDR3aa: CAISPTGALAKNIQYF
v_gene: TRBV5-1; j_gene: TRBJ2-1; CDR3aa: CASSPDPSSYNEQFF
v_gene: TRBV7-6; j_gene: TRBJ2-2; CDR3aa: CASSFGGLGQHGELFF
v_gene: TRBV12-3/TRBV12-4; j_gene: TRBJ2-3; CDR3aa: CASSLGGGTWDTQYF
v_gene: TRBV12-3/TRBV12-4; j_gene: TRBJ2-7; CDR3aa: CASSSTGPAGEQYF
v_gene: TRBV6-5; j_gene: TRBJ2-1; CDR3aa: CASSPPKHNEQFF
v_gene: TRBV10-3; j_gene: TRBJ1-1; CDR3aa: CAMKGQAMNTEAFF
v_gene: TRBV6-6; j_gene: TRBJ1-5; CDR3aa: CASSYLTGGASQPQHF
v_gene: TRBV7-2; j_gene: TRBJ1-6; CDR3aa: CASLWTFSSPLHF
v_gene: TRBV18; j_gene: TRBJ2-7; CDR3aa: CASSPWGDQGREQYF
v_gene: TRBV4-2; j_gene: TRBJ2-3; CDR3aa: CASSQDLRKREGPTDTQYF
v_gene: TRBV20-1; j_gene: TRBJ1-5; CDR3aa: CSARDLRGLGNQPQHF
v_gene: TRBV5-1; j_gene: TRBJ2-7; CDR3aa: CASSDMGGPSYEQYF
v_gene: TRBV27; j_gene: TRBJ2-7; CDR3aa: CANEGPSYEQYF
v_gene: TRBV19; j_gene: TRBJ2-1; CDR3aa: CASRRDSSYNEQFF
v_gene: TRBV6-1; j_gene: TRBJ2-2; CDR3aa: CASSVFSGTNTGELFF
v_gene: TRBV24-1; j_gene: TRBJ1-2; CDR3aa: CATSDGGRNYGYTF
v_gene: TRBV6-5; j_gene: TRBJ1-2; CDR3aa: CASSNRANYGYTF
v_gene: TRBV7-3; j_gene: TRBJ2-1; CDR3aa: CASSTGLAGADEQFF
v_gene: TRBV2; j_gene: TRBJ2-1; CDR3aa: CASSVENEQFF
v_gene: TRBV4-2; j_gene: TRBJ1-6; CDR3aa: CASSQDKNLGSPLHF
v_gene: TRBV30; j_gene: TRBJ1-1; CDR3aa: CAWSVGMNTEAFF
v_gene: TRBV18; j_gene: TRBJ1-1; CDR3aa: CASSPQGRPNTEAFF
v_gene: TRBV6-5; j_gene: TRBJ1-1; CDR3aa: CASRPLGGPREAFF
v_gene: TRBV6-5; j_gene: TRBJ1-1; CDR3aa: CASRKTSYTEAFF
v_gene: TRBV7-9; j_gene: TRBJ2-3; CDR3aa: CASSPGRATDTQYF
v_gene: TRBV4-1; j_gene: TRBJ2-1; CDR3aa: CASSQVGSMNEQFF
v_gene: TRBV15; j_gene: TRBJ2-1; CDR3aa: CATSRDRSGLFGRNEQFF
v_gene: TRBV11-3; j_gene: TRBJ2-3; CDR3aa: CASNKGTDTQYF
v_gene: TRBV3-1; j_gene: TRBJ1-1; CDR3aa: CASTQGYRQGLSTEAFF
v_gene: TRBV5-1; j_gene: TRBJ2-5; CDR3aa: CASSLGTSGRNQETQYF
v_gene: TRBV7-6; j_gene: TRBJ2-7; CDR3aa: CASSLISRGVSYEQYF
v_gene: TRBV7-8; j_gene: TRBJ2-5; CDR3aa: CASSLEVSPPEETQYF
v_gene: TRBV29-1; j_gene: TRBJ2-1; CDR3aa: CSVEGDLGRSYNEQFF